The clone carrying this TCR beta chain was counted only a few times. The antigen is not known. This record belongs to a study of cytomegalovirus exposure and HLA in healthy donors. Findings and caveats of the study: What a later analysis reportedly showed was that an Asian-associated ancestry cluster had fewer N-insertions than the roughly 670-donor mean. Cytomegalovirus-associated TCR beta chains were listed, numbering 150 to 200. Among the sequence variants, a highly shared cluster was likely an artifact of sequencing. Later genetic work tied a missense DCLRE1C variant to beta-chain V and J trimming.

The CDR3 covers 13 residues. V lost 6 bases, J lost 4 bases, and 15 bases lay in between. Germline V gene data show CDR1 as SQVTM and CDR2 as ANQGSEA. PCR was performed using 60 Vbeta and 13 Jbeta primers. TCRdb's table, derived via immunoSEQ multiplex PCR, lists solely in-frame clones and lacks some. This table holds over 100,000 clones, approximately 75% found once. Material: PBMCs. The clonotype was recovered from a male donor in good health and CMV-seronegative. The rearrangement links TRBV29-1 to TRBJ1-2; D gene unclear. The CDR3 loop reads CSVTEGFLYGYTF. The CDR3 DNA is TGCAGCGTGACGGAGGGCTTCCTCTATGGCTACACCTTC.